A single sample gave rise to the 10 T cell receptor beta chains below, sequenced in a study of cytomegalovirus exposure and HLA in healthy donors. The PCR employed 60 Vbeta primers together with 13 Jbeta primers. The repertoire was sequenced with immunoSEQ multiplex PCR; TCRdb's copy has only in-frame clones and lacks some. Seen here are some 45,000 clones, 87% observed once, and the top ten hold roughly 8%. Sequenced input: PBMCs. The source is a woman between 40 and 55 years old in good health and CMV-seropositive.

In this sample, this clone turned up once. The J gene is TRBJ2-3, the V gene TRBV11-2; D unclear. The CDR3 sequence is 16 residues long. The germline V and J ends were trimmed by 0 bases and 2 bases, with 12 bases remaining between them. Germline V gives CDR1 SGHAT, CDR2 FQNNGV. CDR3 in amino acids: CASSLDLGPNTDTQYF. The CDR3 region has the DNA TGTGCCAGCAGCTTAGATCTGGGCCCGAACACAGATACGCAGTATTTT.

In DNA, the CDR3 is TGTGCCAGCAGCGGAGACAGCGAGCAGTACTTC. It is translated as CASSGDSEQYF. The V gene is TRBV9, the J gene TRBJ2-7; possibly TRBD1 for D (5 bases). Per the germline V gene, CDR1 is SGDLS and CDR2 is YYNGEE. This CDR3 region has 11 residues. V was clipped by 3 bases and J by 6 bases, with 7 bases between them.

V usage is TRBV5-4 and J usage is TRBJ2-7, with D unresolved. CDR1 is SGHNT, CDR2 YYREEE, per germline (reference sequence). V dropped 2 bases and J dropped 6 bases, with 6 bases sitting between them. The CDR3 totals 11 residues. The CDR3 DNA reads TGTGCCAGCAGCTTCGGTCGCGAGCAGTACTTC. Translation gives CASSFGREQYF.

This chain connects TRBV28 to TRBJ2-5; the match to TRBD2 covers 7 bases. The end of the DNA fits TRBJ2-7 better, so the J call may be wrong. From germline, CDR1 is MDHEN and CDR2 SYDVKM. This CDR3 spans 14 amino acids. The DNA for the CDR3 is TGTGCCAGCAGTTTGGGGGGGAGATCCTACGAGCAGTACTTC. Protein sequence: CASSLGGRSYEQYF.

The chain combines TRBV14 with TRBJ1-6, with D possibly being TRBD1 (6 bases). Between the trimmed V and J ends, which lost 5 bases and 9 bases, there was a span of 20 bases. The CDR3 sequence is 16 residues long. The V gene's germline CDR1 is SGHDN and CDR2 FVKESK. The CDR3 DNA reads TGTGCCAGCAGCGCACTCCCTACAGGGTCGGGTTCACCCCTCCACTTT. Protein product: CASSALPTGSGSPLHF.

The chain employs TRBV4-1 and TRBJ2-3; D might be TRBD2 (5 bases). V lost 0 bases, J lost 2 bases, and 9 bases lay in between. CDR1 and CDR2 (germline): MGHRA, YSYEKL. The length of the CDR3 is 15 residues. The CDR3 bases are TGCGCCAGCAGCCAAGAGCCGGGGTACACAGATACGCAGTATTTT. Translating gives CASSQEPGYTDTQYF.

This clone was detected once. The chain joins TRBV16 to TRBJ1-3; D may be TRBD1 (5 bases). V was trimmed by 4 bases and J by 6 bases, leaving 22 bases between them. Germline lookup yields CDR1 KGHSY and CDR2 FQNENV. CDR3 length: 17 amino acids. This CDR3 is CASSLLRKGKFENTIYF. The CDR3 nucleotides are TGTGCCAGCAGCCTCCTTCGGAAGGGGAAATTTGAAAACACCATATATTTT.

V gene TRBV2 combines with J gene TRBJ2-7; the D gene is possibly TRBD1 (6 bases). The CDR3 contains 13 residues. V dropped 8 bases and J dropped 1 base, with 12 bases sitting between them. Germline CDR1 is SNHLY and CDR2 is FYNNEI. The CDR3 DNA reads TGTGCCAGCGGCGGCCAGGGGTCCTACGAGCAGTACTTC. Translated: CASGGQGSYEQYF. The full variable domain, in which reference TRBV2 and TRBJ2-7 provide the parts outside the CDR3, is EPEVTQTPSHQVTQMGQEVILRCVPISNHLYFYWYRQILGQKVEFLVSFYNNEISEKSEIFDDQFSVERPDGSNFTLKIRSTKLEDSAMYFCASGGQGSYEQYFGPGTRLTVT.

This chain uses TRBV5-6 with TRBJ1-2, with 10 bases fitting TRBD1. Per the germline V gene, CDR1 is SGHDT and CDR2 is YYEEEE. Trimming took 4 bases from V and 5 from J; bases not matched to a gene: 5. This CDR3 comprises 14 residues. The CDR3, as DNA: TGTGCCAGCAGCCCGACAGGGGGCAGGTATGGCTACACCTTC. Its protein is CASSPTGGRYGYTF.

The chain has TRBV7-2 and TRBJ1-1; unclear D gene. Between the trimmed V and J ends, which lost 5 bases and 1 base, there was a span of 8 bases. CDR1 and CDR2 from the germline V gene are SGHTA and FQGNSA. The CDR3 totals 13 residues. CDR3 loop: CASSVRRNTEAFF. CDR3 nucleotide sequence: TGTGCCAGCAGCGTGAGGAGGAACACTGAAGCTTTCTTT.